A selection of T cell receptor beta chains follows, all from one sample in a study of cytomegalovirus exposure and HLA in healthy donors. The table came from immunoSEQ multiplex PCR; TCRdb's copy has only in-frame clones and leaves some out. The sample has around 150,000 clones, about 75% seen once. The sample comprised PBMCs. The receptor set was obtained from a woman aged 50 to 60 in good health and CMV-seropositive. CDR3s include the opening cysteine and the closing phenylalanine or tryptophan. The D gene is left open where the match is weak. Clone size, where shown, is once, few, many, or a class for clones that have expanded.

J gene	V gene	clone size	D gene	CDR3 DNA	CDR3 protein
TRBJ1-2	TRBV9	NA	TRBD1	TGTGCCAGTCAGGCGGGACAGGGTGTTTCCTATGGCTACACCTTC	CASQAGQGVSYGYTF
TRBJ1-1	TRBV2	NA	TRBD1	TGTGCCAGCTCGAAACCCCGGGACAGGGGGCATCACACTGAAGCTTTCTTT	CASSKPRDRGHHTEAFF
TRBJ2-7	TRBV5-4	NA	NA	TGTGCCAGCAGCCCCCCCGGGTGGGACGAGCAGTACTTC	CASSPPGWDEQYF
TRBJ1-2	TRBV30	NA	TRBD1	TGTGCCTGGGGACCCACCCTTAACAGGGGCCGGAACTATGGCTACACCTTC	CAWGPTLNRGRNYGYTF
TRBJ2-2	TRBV28	NA	NA	TGTGCCAGCAAAGGACAGAACACCGGGGAGCTGTTTTTT	CASKGQNTGELFF
TRBJ1-2	TRBV11-1	NA	NA	TGTGCCAGCAGCTATACCCGTAGGGACTCCTATGGCTACACCTTC	CASSYTRRDSYGYTF
TRBJ1-2	TRBV6-1	NA	TRBD1	TGTGCCAGCAGTAGACAGGGGAATTCTAACTATGGCTACACCTTC	CASSRQGNSNYGYTF
TRBJ2-1	TRBV29-1	NA	NA	TGCAGCGTTGACCAGTCGGGGGTAGGGGCCTACAATGAGCAGTTCTTC	CSVDQSGVGAYNEQFF
TRBJ1-1	TRBV30	NA	TRBD1	TGTGCCTTGCCCGACAGGGGACTGAGTTGGAACACTGAAGCTTTCTTT	CALPDRGLSWNTEAFF
TRBJ2-3	TRBV9	NA	NA	TGTGCCAGCAGCGACAGGGTCACAGATACGCAGTATTTT	CASSDRVTDTQYF
TRBJ1-4	TRBV7-8	NA	NA	TGTGCCAGCAGCGGATACTGGGGCAGCGAGGATGAAAAACTGTTTTTT	CASSGYWGSEDEKLFF
TRBJ1-4	TRBV5-1	NA	TRBD1	TGCGCCAGCAGCTGGGCAGGGGGCAGGGAAAAACTGTTTTTT	CASSWAGGREKLFF
TRBJ2-1	TRBV28	NA	TRBD1	TGTGCCAGCAGTCCTGACAGGGGCCGGTTCTTC	CASSPDRGRFF
TRBJ1-2	TRBV9	NA	NA	TGTGCCAGCAGCGTAGGAACCAAGGGGTACTATGGCTACACCTTC	CASSVGTKGYYGYTF
TRBJ2-7	TRBV18	NA	NA	TGTGCCAGCCAAAGCAGCGACCGACGTTCCTACGAGCAGTACTTC	CASQSSDRRSYEQYF
TRBJ2-7	TRBV6-4	few	TRBD2	TGTGCCAGCACCGGACTAGTAGGGAGATCCGAGCAGTACTTC	CASTGLVGRSEQYF
TRBJ2-1	TRBV10-3	NA	NA	TGTGCCATCAGTGAGCAGGTCAACAATGAGCAGTTCTTC	CAISEQVNNEQFF
TRBJ2-3	TRBV27	NA	TRBD2	TGTGCCAGCAGTAGAAGACTAGCGGTACTAACCACAGATACGCAGTATTTT	CASSRRLAVLTTDTQYF
TRBJ2-7	TRBV2	NA	NA	TGTGCCAGCAGTGAGCGTGACTACGAGCAGTACTTC	CASSERDYEQYF
TRBJ2-5	TRBV29-1	NA	TRBD2	TGCAGCGTTCTTAGCGGGGGGGAGACCCAGTACTTC	CSVLSGGETQYF
TRBJ2-7	TRBV5-4	NA	TRBD2	TGTGCCAGCAGCGGCGGGACTAGCGGGGGGAACTCCTACGAGCAGTACTTC	CASSGGTSGGNSYEQYF
TRBJ2-7	TRBV11-2	NA	TRBD1	TGTGCCAGCAGCTTAGGACAGGGGGGCGGGGAGCAGTACTTC	CASSLGQGGGEQYF
TRBJ2-3	TRBV2	NA	NA	TGTGCCAGCAGTGAACAGGGCACAGATACGCAGTATTTT	CASSEQGTDTQYF
TRBJ1-5	TRBV10-1	few	NA	TGCGCCAGCAGTGAGGGAACAGGGTACAATCAGCCCCAGCATTTT	CASSEGTGYNQPQHF
TRBJ1-5	TRBV5-4	NA	NA	TGTGCCAGCAGCGACGGTGGGGGGGGCGGGCAGCCCCAGCATTTT	CASSDGGGGGQPQHF
TRBJ1-6	TRBV5-1	once	NA	TGCGCCAGCAGCCGCGACTCGACAGGAAATAATTCACCCCTCCACTTT	CASSRDSTGNNSPLHF
TRBJ2-7	TRBV30	NA	NA	TGTGCCTGGAAGCTTAGAGACTACTACGAGCAGTACTTC	CAWKLRDYYEQYF
TRBJ2-7	TRBV4-1	NA	NA	TGCGCCAGCAGCCAAGCAACTAGCAGTACCTACGAGCAGTACTTC	CASSQATSSTYEQYF
TRBJ2-7	TRBV27	NA	TRBD2	TGTGCCAGCAGTTCGCTTAGCGGGACGATCTCCTACGAGCAGTACTTC	CASSSLSGTISYEQYF
TRBJ1-1	TRBV5-4	NA	TRBD1	TGTGCCAGCAGCTCGGGACAGGGGGCGGGCACTGAAGCTTTCTTT	CASSSGQGAGTEAFF
TRBJ2-7	TRBV7-9	NA	NA	TGTGCCAGCAGCTTATTCGTCTCCGAGCAGTACTTC	CASSLFVSEQYF
TRBJ1-3	TRBV5-5	NA	NA	TGTGCCAGCAGCTACTCCTCTGGAAACACCATATATTTT	CASSYSSGNTIYF
TRBJ1-1	TRBV28	NA	NA	TGTGCCAGCAGACTACAGGGAACTGAAGCTTTCTTT	CASRLQGTEAFF
TRBJ2-3	TRBV10-1	NA	NA	TGCGCCAGCAGTCCTACCACAGATACGCAGTATTTT	CASSPTTDTQYF
TRBJ2-5	TRBV27	NA	NA	TGTGCCAGCAGTTCCAGGGAGGGGGCCCAGTACTTC	CASSSREGAQYF
TRBJ2-3	TRBV5-1	NA	TRBD2	TGCGCCAGCAGCTTGGATCCCCCTAGCGGGGGGGCGACAGATACGCAGTATTTT	CASSLDPPSGGATDTQYF
TRBJ2-5	TRBV6-1	NA	TRBD2	TGTGCCAGCAGTGAGTACCTCGGACTAGCAGAGACCCAGTACTTC	CASSEYLGLAETQYF
TRBJ2-7	TRBV27	few	NA	TGTGCCAGCAGTTATTCAAGTGAGCTCTACGAGCAGTACTTC	CASSYSSELYEQYF
TRBJ1-2	TRBV7-2	NA	NA	TGTGCCAGCAGCTTCGTTCGGGGTTTCGGTGGCTACACCTTC	CASSFVRGFGGYTF
TRBJ2-1	TRBV5-1	NA	TRBD2	TGCGCCAGCCAACCACTAGCGGGGGGGCAGAATGAGCAGTTCTTC	CASQPLAGGQNEQFF
TRBJ2-4	TRBV9	NA	NA	TGTGCCAGCAGCGATGGGGGATGGGAGGAAAACATTCAGTACTTC	CASSDGGWEENIQYF
TRBJ1-6	TRBV28	once	NA	TGTGCCAGCAGACCCACAAGGGGATGGTCACCCCTCCACTTT	CASRPTRGWSPLHF
TRBJ2-5	TRBV7-9	NA	TRBD2	TGTGCCAGCAGCTCCCTGTGGGGGGGTCCGGGGGGGACCCAGTACTTC	CASSSLWGGPGGTQYF
TRBJ2-7	TRBV11-2	once	TRBD2	TGTGCCAGCACAGGTAGCGGGAGGTACGAGCAGTACTTC	CASTGSGRYEQYF
TRBJ2-3	TRBV29-1	few	TRBD2	TGCAGCGTTGGGGTTAGCGGGGGGGAAACAGATACGCAGTATTTT	CSVGVSGGETDTQYF
TRBJ1-1	TRBV6-1	NA	TRBD1	TGTGCCAGCAGTGAAGGGGGACAGGGGGCTTTCTTT	CASSEGGQGAFF
TRBJ2-7	TRBV7-8	NA	NA	TGTGCCAGCAGCTTAGTAGGGACTTGGTACGAGCAGTACTTC	CASSLVGTWYEQYF
TRBJ1-6	TRBV4-1	NA	NA	TGCGCCAGCAGCCAAGTGGGGGGGCTCAGAAATTCACCCCTCCACTTT	CASSQVGGLRNSPLHF
TRBJ2-7	TRBV7-2	NA	TRBD2	TGTGCCAGCAGCTCTAGCGGGGGGACCTACGAGCAGTACTTC	CASSSSGGTYEQYF